This T cell receptor (beta chain) was identified in a study of T cell responses to AZD1222 COVID-19 vaccine. As to this clone: Its matching antigen is unknown.

Germline loops: CDR1 SGHTA, CDR2 FQGTGA. Trimming shortened V by 5 bases and J by 5 bases, and 13 bases separated the two germline ends. CDR3 length: 14 residues. Study conclusions and caveats: Two AZD1222 administrations were followed by greater Spike-specific TCR breadth and depth.

Clones were read by immunoSEQ multiplex PCR, and TCRdb kept only the in-frame ones, dropping some. Of about 140,000 clones detected, about 88% appear once; the ten largest clones hold approximately 3%. The origin of this receptor is an adult who received the AZD1222 COVID-19 vaccine. The chain employs TRBV7-3 and TRBJ2-1; maybe TRBD2 (5 bases). The starting material was peripheral blood, obtained 28 days after the second AZD1222 dose. The CDR3, as DNA: TGTGCCAGCAGCCCAGGAGGCCAAAACAATGAGCAGTTCTTC. Translated, it gives CASSPGGQNNEQFF.